This section outlines one T cell receptor (beta chain) sequence together with its context. The data are from a study of PD-L1 blockade in urothelial cancer. The V and J ends lost 0 bases and 10 bases respectively, with 10 bases between them. CDR1 MNHEY and CDR2 SVGAGI come from the germline V gene. This CDR3 has 14 amino acids. Profiled with immunoSEQ multiplex PCR; TCRdb holds only in-frame clones, not every one. The table includes fewer than 40,000 clones, 90% detected once. The source material was PBMCs, sampled around atezolizumab (anti-PD-L1) treatment. The TCR sequence derives from a man in his 70s with urothelial cancer. The chain uses TRBV6-5 and TRBJ1-6; D call uncertain. The CDR3 sequence: CASSYSERISPLHF. The CDR3, as DNA: TGTGCCAGCAGTTACTCGGAGCGGATCTCACCCCTCCACTTT.